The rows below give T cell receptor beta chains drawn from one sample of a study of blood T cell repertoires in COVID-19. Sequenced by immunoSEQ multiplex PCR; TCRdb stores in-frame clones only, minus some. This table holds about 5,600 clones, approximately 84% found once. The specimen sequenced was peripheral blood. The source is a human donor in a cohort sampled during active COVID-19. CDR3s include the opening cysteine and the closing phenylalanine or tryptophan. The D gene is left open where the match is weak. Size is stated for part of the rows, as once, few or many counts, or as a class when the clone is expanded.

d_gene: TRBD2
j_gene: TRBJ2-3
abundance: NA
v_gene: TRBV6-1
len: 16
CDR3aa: CASSEAGGRGADTQYF
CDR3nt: TGTGCCAGCAGTGAAGCGGGCGGGAGGGGTGCAGATACGCAGTATTTT

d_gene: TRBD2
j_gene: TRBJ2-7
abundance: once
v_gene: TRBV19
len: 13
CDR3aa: CASIQTWRGEQYF
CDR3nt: TGTGCCAGTATTCAGACGTGGCGGGGGGAGCAGTACTTC

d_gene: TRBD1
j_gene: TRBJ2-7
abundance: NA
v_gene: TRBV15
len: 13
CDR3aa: CATSRGPADRVYF
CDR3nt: TGTGCCACCAGCAGAGGACCTGCCGACAGGGTGTACTTC

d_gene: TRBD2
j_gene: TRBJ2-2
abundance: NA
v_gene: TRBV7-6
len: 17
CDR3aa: CASSGLAGGLNTGELFF
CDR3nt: TGTGCCAGCAGCGGACTAGCGGGAGGGTTGAACACCGGGGAGCTGTTTTTT

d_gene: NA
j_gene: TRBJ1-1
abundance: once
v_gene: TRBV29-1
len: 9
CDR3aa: CSADSEAFF
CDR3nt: TGCAGCGCGGACAGTGAAGCTTTCTTT

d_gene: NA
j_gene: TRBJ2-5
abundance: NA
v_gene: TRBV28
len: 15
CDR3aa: CASSYPRQGGETQYF
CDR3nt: TGTGCCAGCAGTTACCCGCGCCAGGGGGGAGAGACCCAGTACTTC

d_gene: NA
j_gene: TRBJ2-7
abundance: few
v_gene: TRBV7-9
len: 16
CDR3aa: CASSLGPGMIGGEQYF
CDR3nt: TGTGCCAGCAGCTTAGGACCTGGAATGATTGGGGGGGAGCAGTACTTC

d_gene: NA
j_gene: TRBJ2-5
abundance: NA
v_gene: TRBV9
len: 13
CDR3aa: CASSRLPKETQYF
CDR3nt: TGTGCCAGCAGTCGACTACCGAAAGAGACCCAGTACTTC

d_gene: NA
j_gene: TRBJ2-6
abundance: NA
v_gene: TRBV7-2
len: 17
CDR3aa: CASSLWSASSGANVLTF
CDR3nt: TGTGCCAGCAGCTTGTGGTCAGCGAGCTCTGGGGCCAACGTCCTGACTTTC

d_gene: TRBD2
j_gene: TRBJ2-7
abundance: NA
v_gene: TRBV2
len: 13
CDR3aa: CASGAGNAYEQYF
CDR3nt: TGTGCCAGCGGAGCGGGGAATGCCTACGAGCAGTACTTC

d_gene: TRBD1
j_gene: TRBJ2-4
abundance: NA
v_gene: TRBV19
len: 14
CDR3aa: CASSTGQGADIQYF
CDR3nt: TGTGCCAGTAGTACGGGACAGGGTGCGGACATTCAGTACTTC

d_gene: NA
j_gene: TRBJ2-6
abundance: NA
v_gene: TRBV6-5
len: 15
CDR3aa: CASIPGLSGANVLTF
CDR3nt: TGTGCCAGCATCCCCGGGTTAAGTGGGGCCAACGTCCTGACTTTC

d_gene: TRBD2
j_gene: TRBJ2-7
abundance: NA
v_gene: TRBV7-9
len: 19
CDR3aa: CASSLTPGLAGWISYEQYF
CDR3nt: TGTGCCAGCAGCCTCACCCCGGGACTAGCGGGGTGGATATCCTACGAGCAGTACTTC

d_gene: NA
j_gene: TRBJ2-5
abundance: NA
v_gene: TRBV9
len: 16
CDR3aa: CASSVDGTLGQETQYF
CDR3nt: TGTGCCAGCAGCGTAGACGGGACTCTGGGGCAAGAGACCCAGTACTTC

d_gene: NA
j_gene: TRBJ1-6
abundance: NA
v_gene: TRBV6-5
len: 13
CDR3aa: CASLQGYNSPLHF
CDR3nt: TGTGCCAGTCTCCAGGGTTATAATTCACCCCTCCACTTT

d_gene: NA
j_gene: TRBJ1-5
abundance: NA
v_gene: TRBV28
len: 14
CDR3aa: CASSPRGGNQPQHF
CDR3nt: TGTGCCAGCAGTCCCCGGGGAGGCAATCAGCCCCAGCATTTT

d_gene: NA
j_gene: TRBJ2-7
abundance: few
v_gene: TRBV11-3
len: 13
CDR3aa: CASSLAASGEQYF
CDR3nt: TGTGCCAGCAGCTTAGCCGCCTCGGGTGAGCAGTACTTC

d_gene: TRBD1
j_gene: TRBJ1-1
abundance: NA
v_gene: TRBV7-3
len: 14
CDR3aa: CASRPGGRDTEAFF
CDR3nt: TGTGCCAGCCGCCCAGGGGGTAGAGATACTGAAGCTTTCTTT

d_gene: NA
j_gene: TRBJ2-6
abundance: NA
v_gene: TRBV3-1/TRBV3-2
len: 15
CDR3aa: CASSLQSSGANVLTF
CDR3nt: TGTGCCAGCAGCCTACAGAGCTCTGGGGCCAACGTCCTGACTTTC

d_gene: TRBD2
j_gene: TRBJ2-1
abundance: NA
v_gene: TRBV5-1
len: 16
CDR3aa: CASSGLAGAAYNEQFF
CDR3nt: TGCGCCAGCAGCGGGTTAGCGGGAGCGGCCTACAATGAGCAGTTCTTC

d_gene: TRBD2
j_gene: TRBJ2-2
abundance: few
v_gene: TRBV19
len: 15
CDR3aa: CATPSGLLNTGELFF
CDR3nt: TGTGCCACTCCGTCGGGACTACTAAACACCGGGGAGCTGTTTTTT

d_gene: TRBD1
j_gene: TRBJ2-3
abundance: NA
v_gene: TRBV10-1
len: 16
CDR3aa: CASSERGTGSTDTQYF
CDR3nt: TGCGCCAGCAGTGAGAGGGGGACAGGGAGCACAGATACGCAGTATTTT

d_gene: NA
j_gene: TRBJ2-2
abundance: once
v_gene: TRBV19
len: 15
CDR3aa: CASQPSRVRTGELFF
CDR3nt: TGTGCCAGTCAACCGTCCAGGGTTCGCACCGGGGAGCTGTTTTTT

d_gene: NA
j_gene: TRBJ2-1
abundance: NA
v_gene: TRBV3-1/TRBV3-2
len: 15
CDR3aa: CASSQGAVSYNEQFF
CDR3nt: TGTGCCAGCAGCCAAGGTGCGGTATCCTACAATGAGCAGTTCTTC

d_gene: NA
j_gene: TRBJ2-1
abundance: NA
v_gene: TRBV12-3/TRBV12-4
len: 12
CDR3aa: CASSRSGNEQFF
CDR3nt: TGTGCCAGCAGCCGCAGCGGGAATGAGCAGTTCTTC

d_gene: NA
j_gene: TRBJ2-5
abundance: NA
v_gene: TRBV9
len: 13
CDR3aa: CASSVGQLETQYF
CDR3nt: TGTGCCAGCAGCGTAGGACAGCTGGAGACCCAGTACTTC

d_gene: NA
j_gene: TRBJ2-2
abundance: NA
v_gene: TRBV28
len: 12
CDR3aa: CASSLNSGELFF
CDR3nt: TGTGCCAGCAGTTTAAACTCTGGGGAGCTGTTTTTT

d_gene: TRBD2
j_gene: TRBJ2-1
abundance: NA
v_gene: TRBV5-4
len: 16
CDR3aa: CASSLGLGGKNNEQFF
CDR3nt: TGTGCCAGCAGCTTGGGGTTGGGGGGGAAGAACAATGAGCAGTTCTTC

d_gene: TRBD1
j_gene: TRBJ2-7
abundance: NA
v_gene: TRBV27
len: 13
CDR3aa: CASSFGTDYEQYF
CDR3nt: TGTGCCAGCAGTTTTGGGACAGACTACGAGCAGTACTTC

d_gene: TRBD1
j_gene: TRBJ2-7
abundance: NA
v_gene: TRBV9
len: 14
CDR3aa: CASSAGQGTHEQYF
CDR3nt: TGTGCCAGCAGCGCGGGACAGGGGACCCACGAGCAGTACTTC

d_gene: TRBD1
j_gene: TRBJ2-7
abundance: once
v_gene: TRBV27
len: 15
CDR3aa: CASSAPGQPPYEQYF
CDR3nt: TGTGCCAGCAGTGCCCCGGGACAGCCCCCCTACGAGCAGTACTTC

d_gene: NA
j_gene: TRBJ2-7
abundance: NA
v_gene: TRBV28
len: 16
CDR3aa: CASSRVGAGRDYEQYF
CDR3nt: TGTGCCAGCAGTCGGGTTGGGGCCGGGCGGGACTACGAGCAGTACTTC

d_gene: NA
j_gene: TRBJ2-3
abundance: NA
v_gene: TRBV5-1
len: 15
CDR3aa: CASSLSGMGPDTQYF
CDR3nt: TGCGCCAGCAGCTTGTCGGGTATGGGGCCAGATACGCAGTATTTT

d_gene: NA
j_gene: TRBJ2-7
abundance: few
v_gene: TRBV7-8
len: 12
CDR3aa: CASKGGRYEQYF
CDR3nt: TGTGCCAGCAAGGGAGGCCGCTACGAGCAGTACTTC

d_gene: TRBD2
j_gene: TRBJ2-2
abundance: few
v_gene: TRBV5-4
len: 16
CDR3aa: CASSPGLAGKIGELFF
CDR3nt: TGTGCCAGCAGCCCCGGACTAGCGGGGAAGATTGGGGAGCTGTTTTTT

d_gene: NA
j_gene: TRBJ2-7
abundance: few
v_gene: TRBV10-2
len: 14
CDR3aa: CASSERRVRYEQYF
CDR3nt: TGCGCCAGCAGTGAGAGGAGGGTACGCTACGAGCAGTACTTC

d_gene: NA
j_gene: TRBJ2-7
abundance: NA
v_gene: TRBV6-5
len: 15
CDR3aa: CASSYSSRAEREQYF
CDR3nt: TGTGCCAGCAGTTACTCTAGCAGGGCTGAACGCGAGCAGTACTTC

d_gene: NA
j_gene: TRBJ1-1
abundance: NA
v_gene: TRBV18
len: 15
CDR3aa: CASSRAGAGNTEAFF
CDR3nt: TGTGCCAGCTCACGGGCAGGGGCGGGGAACACTGAAGCTTTCTTT

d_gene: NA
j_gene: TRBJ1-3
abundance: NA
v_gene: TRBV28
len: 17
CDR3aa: CASRTPGLTAAGNTIYF
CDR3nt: TGTGCCAGCCGAACCCCCGGCTTGACAGCAGCTGGAAACACCATATATTTT